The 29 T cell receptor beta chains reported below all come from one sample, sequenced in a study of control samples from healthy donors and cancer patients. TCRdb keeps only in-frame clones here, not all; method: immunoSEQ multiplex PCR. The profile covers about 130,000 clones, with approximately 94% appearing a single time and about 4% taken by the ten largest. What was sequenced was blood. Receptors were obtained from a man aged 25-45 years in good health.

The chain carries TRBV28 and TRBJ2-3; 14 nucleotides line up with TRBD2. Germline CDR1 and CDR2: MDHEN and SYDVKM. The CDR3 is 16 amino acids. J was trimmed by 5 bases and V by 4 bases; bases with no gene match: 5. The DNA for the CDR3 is TGTGCCAGCAGTTGGGGGACTAGCGGGGGTGGAGATACGCAGTATTTT. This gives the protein CASSWGTSGGGDTQYF.

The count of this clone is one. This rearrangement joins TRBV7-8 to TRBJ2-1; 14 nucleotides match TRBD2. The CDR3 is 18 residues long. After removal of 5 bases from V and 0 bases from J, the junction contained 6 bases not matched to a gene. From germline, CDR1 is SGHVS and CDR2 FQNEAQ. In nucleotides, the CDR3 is TGTGCCAGCAGCCAGACTAGCGGGGGGGCAGGCTCCTACAATGAGCAGTTCTTC. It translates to CASSQTSGGAGSYNEQFF.

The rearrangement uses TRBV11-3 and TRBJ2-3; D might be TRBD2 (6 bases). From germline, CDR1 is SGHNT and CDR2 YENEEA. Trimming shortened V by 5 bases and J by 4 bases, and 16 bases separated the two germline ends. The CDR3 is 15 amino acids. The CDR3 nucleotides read TGTGCCAGCAGCCCCGAGCCCGGGGGAGCAGATACGCAGTATTTT. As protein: CASSPEPGGADTQYF.

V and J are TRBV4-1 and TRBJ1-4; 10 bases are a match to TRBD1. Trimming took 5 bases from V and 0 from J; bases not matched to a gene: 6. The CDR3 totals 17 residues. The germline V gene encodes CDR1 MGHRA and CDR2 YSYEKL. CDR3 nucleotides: TGCGCCAGCAGCAGAGGACAGGGGGGGACAACTAATGAAAAACTGTTTTTT. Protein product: CASSRGQGGTTNEKLFF.

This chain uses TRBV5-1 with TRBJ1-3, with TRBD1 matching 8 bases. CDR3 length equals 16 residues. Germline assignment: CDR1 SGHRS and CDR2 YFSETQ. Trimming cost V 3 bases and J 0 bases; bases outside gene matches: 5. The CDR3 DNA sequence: TGCGCCAGCAGCTCCCAGGGGGCTGACTCTGGAAACACCATATATTTT. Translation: CASSSQGADSGNTIYF.

Here the CDR3 DNA reads TGCGCCAGCAGCCCCAAAGCTCGGCAGGGGATAGGGTACGAGCAGTACTTC. Its protein is CASSPKARQGIGYEQYF. V usage is TRBV5-1 and J usage is TRBJ2-7, with D perhaps matching TRBD1 (6 bases). Germline-derived CDR1 and CDR2 are SGHRS and YFSETQ. With 4 bases removed from V and 4 bases from J, the gap between germline ends came to 24 bases. The CDR3 has 17 residues.

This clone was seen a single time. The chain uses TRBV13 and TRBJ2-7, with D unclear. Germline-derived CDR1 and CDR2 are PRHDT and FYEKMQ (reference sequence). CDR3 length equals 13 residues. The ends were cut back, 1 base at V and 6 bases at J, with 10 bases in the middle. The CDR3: CASSLVSGLEQYF. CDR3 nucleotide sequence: TGTGCCAGCAGCTTAGTGTCTGGGCTCGAGCAGTACTTC.

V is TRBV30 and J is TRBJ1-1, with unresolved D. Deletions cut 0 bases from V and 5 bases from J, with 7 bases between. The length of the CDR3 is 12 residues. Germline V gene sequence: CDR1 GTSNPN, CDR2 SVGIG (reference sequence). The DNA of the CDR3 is TGTGCCTGGAGTGTGCCGGGGACTGAAGCTTTCTTT. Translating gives CAWSVPGTEAFF.

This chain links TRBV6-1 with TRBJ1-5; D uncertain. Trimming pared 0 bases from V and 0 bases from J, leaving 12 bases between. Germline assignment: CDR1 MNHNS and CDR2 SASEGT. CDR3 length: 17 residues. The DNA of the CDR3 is TGTGCCAGCAGTGAAGCGTTAGGGTATTATAGCAATCAGCCCCAGCATTTT. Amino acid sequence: CASSEALGYYSNQPQHF.

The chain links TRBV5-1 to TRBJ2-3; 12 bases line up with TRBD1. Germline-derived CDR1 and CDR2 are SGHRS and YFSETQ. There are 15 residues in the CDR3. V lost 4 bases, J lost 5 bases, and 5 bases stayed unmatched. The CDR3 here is CASSLGTGGEDTQYF. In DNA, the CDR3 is TGCGCCAGCAGCCTGGGGACAGGGGGCGAAGATACGCAGTATTTT.

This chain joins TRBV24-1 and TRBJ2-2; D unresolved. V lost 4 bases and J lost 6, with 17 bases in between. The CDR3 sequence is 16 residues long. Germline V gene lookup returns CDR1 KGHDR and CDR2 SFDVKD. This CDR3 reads CATSDPSWGIAGELFF. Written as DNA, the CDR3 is TGTGCCACCAGTGACCCATCTTGGGGAATTGCCGGGGAGCTGTTTTTT.

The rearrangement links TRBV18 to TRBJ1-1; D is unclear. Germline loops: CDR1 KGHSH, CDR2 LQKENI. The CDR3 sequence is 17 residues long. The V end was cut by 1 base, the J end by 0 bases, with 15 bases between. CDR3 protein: CASSPLSGQRLNTEAFF. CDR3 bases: TGTGCCAGCTCACCACTATCGGGTCAGCGCCTGAACACTGAAGCTTTCTTT.

CDR3 DNA sequence: TGTGCCAGCAGCTCCGGCCGGGGGGGATTTTACTATGGCTACACCTTC. This encodes CASSSGRGGFYYGYTF. This chain joins TRBV7-9 and TRBJ1-2, with D possibly matching TRBD1 (5 bases). CDR3 size: 16 residues. Germline-derived CDR1 and CDR2 are SEHNR and FQNEAQ (reference sequence). Trimming removed 4 bases at V and 3 bases at J, with 18 bases between.

In DNA form, the CDR3 reads TGCAGCGTTCACTATCCAGTTAACACTGAAGCTTTCTTT. Translated: CSVHYPVNTEAFF. V and J are TRBV29-1 and TRBJ1-1; the D is unclear. Trimming removed 5 bases from V and 2 bases from J, with 12 bases in between. Germline V lookup: CDR1 SQVTM, CDR2 ANQGSEA. CDR3 size: 13 residues.

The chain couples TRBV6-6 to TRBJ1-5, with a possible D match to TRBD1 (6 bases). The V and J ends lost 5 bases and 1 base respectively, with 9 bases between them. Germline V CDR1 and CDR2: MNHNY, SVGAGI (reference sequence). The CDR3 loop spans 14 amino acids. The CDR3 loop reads CASSQRGSNQPQHF. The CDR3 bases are TGTGCCAGCAGTCAGAGGGGGAGCAATCAGCCCCAGCATTTT.

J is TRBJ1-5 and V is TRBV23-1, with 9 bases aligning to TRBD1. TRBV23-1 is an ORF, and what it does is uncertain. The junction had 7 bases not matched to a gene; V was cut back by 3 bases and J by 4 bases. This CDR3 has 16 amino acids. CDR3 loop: CASSQTPGQGNQPQHF. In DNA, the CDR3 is TGCGCCAGCAGTCAGACTCCGGGACAGGGTAATCAGCCCCAGCATTTT.

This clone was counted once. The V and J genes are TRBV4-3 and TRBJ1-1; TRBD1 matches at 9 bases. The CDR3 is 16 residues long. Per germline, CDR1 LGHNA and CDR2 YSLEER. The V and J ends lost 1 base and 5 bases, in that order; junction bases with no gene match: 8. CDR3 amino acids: CASSQGMTGGGTEAFF. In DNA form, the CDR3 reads TGCGCCAGCAGCCAAGGGATGACAGGGGGAGGTACTGAAGCTTTCTTT.

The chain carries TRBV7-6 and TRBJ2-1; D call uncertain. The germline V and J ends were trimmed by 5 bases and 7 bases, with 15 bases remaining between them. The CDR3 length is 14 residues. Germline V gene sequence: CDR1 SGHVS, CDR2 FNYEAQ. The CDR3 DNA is TGTGCCAGCAGCCTCCGGGCCCTCGGGAATGAGCAGTTCTTC. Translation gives CASSLRALGNEQFF.

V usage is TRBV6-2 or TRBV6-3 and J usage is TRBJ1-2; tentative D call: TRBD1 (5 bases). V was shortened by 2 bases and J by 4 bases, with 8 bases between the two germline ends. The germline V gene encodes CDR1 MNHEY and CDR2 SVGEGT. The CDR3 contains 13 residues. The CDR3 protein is CASSYGALYGYTF. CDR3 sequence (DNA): TGTGCCAGCAGTTACGGGGCGCTCTATGGCTACACCTTC.

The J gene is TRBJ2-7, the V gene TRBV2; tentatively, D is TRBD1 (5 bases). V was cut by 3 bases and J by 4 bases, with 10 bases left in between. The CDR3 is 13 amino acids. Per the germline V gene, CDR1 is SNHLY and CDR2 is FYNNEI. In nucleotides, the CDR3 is TGTGCCAGCAGTGAGCCCCCAGGGTACGAGCAGTACTTC. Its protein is CASSEPPGYEQYF. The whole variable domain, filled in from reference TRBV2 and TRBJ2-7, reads EPEVTQTPSHQVTQMGQEVILRCVPISNHLYFYWYRQILGQKVEFLVSFYNNEISEKSEIFDDQFSVERPDGSNFTLKIRSTKLEDSAMYFCASSEPPGYEQYFGPGTRLTVT.

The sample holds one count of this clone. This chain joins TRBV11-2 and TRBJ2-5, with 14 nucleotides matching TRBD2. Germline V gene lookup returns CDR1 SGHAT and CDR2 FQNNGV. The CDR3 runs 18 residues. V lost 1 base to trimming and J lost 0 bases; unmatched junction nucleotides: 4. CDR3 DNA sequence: TGTGCCAGCAGCTTAGCGACTAGCGGGGGGGGGTACCAAGAGACCCAGTACTTC. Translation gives CASSLATSGGGYQETQYF.

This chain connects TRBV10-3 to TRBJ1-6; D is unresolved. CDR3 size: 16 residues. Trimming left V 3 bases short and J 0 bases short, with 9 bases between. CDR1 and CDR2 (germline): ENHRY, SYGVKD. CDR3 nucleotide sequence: TGTGCCATCAGTGATGTGGGGAGCTCCTATAATTCACCCCTCCACTTT. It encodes CAISDVGSSYNSPLHF.

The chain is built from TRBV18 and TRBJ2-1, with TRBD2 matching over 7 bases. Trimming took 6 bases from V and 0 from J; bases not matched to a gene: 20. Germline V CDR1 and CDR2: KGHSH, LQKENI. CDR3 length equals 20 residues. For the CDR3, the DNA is TGTGCCAGCTCCATTGTACCGGTGGGTTTGGGAGGGAGCTCCTACAATGAGCAGTTCTTC. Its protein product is CASSIVPVGLGGSSYNEQFF.

In DNA, the CDR3 is TGTGCCAGCAGCCCGGACAGATTCAGCAATCAGCCCCAGCATTTT. This codes for CASSPDRFSNQPQHF. The rearrangement uses TRBV7-2 and TRBJ1-5, with a weak D call TRBD1 (6 bases). Trimming cost V 5 bases and J 1 base, with 12 bases left between them. CDR1 is SGHTA, CDR2 FQGNSA, per germline. This CDR3 has 15 residues.

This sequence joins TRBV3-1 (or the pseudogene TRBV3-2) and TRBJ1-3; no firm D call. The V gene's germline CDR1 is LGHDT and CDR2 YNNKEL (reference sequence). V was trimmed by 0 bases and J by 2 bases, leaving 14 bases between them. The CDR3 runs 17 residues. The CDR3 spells CASSQDSPRTAGNTIYF. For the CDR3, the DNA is TGTGCCAGCAGCCAAGATTCCCCAAGGACTGCTGGAAACACCATATATTTT.

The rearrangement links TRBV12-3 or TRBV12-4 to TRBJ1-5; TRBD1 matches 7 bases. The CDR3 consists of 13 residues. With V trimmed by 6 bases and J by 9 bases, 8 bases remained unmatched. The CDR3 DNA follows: TGTGCCAGCAGCTTTGACAGGGACGGGCCCCAGCATTTT. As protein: CASSFDRDGPQHF.

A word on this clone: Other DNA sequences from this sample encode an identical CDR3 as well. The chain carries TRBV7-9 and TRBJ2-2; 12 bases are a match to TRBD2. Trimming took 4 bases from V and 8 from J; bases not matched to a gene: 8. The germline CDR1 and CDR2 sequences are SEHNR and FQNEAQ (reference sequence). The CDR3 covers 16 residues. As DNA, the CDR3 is TGTGCCAGCAGCTCACTAGCGGGGGGCCGAACAGGGGAGCTGTTTTTT. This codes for CASSSLAGGRTGELFF.

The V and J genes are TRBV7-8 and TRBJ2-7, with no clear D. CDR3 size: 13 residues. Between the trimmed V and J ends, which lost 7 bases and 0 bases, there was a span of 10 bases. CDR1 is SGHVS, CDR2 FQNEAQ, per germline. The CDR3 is CASTLGHSYEQYF. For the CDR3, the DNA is TGTGCCAGCACCCTGGGTCACTCCTACGAGCAGTACTTC.

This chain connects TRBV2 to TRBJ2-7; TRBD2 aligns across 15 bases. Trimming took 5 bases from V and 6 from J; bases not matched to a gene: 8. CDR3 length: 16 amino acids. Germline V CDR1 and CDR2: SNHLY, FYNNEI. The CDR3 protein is CASSLWTSGGAAEQYF. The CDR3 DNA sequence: TGTGCCAGCAGTCTCTGGACTAGCGGGGGGGCCGCCGAGCAGTACTTC.